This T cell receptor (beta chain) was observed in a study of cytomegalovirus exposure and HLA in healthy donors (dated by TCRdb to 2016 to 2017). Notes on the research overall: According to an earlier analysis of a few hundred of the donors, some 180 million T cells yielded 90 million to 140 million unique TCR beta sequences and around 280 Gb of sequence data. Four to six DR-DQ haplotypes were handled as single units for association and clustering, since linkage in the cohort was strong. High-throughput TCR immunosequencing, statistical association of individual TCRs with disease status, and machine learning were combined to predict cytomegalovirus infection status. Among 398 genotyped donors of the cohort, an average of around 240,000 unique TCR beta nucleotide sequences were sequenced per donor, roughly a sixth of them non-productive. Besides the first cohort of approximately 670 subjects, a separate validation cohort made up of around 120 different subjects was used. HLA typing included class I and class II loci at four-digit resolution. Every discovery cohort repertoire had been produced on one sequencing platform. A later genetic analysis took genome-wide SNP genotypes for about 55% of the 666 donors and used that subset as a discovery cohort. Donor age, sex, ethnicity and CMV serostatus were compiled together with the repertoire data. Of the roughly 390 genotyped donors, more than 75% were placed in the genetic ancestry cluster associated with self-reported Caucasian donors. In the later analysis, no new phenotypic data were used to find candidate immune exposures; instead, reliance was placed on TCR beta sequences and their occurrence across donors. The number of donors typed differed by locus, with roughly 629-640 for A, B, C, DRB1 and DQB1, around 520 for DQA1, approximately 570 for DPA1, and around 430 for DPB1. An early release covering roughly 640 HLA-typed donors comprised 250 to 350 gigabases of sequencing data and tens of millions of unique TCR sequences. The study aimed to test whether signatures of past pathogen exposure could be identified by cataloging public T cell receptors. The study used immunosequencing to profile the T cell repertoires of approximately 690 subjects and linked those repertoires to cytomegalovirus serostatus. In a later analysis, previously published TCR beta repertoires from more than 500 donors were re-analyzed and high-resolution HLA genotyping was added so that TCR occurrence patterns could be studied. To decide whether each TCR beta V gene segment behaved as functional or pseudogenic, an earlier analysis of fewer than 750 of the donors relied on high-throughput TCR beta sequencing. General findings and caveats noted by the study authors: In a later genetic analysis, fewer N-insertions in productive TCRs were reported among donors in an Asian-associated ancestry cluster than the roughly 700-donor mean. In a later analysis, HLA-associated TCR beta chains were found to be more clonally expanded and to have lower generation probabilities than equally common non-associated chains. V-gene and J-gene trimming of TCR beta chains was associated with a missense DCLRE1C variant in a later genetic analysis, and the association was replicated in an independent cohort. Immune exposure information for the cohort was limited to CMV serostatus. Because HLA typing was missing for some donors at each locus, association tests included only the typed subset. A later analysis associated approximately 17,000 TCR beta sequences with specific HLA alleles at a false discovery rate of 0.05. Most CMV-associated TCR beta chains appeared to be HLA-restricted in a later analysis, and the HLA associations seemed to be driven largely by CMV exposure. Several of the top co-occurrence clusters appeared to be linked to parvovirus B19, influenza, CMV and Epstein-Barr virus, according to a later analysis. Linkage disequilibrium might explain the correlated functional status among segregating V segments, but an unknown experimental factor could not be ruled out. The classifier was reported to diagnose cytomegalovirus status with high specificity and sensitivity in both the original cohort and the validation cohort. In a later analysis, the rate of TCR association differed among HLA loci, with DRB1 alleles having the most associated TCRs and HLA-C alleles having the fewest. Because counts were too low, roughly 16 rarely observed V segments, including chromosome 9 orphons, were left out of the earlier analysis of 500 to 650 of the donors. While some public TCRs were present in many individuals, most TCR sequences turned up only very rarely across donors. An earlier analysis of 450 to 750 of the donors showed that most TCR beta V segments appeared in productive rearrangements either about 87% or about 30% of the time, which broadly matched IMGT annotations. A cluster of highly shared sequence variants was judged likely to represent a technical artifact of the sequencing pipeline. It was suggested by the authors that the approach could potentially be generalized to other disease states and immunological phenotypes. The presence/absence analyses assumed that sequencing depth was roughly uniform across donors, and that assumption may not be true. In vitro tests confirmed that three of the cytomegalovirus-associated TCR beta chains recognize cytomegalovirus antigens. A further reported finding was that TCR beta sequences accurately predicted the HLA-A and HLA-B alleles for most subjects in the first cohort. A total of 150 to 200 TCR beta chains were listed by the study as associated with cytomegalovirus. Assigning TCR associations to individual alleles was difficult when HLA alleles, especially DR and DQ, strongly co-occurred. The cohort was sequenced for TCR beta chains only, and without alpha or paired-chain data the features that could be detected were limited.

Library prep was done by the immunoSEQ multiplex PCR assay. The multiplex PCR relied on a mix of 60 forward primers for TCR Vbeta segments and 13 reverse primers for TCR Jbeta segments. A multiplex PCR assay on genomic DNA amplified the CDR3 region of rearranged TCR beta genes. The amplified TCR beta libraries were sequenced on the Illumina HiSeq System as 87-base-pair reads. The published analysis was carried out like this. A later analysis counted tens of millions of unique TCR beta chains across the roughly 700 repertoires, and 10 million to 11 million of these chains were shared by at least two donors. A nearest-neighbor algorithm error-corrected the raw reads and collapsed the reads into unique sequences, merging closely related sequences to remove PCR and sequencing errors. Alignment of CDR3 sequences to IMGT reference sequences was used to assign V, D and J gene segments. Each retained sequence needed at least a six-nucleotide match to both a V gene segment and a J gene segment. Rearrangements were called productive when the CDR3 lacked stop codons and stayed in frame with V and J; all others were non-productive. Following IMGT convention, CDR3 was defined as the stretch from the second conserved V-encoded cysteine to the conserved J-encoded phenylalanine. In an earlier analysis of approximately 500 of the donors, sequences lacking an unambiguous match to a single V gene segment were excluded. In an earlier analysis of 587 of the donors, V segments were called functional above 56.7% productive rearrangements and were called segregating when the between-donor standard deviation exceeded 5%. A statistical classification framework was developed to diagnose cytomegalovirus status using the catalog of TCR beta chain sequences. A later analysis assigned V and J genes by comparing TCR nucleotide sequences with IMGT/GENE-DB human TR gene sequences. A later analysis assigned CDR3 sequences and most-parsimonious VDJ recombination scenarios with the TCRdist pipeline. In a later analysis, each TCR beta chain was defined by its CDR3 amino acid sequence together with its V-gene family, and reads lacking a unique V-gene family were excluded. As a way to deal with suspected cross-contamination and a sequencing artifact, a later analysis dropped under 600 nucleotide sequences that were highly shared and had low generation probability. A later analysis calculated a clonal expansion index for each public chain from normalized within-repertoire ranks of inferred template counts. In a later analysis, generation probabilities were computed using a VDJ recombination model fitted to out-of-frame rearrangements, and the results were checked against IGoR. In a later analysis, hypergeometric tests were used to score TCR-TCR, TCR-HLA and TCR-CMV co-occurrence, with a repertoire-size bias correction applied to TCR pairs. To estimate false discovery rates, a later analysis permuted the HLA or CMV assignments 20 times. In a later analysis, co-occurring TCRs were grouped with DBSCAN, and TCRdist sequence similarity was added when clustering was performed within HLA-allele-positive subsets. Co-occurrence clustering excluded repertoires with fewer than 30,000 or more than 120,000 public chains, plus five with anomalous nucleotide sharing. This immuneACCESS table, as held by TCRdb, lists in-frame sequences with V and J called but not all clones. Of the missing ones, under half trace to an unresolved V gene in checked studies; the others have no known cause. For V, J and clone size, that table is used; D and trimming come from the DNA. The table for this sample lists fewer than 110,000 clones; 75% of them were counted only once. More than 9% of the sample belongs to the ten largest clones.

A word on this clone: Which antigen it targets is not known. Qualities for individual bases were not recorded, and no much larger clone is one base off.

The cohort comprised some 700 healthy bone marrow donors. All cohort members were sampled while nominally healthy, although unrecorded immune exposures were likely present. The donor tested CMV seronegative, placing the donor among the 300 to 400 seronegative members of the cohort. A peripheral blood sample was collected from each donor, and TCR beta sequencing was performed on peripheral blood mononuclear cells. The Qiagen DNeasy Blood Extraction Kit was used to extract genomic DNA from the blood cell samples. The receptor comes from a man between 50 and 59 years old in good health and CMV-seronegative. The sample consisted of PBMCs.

CDR3 reads: CASSYGQGAQYF. DNA sequence: TGTGCCAGCAGTTACGGGCAGGGGGCCCAGTACTTC. This chain joins TRBV6-5 to TRBJ2-5; 7 nucleotides in the junction match TRBD1. The CDR3 sequence holds 12 residues, the cysteine and phenylalanine included. The read is trimmed to its CDR3 DNA, 36 bases read in frame from base 1. The germline V gene provides CDR1 MNHEY and CDR2 SVGAGI. Here V drops 2 bases and J drops 9 bases, and the junction holds 3 bases not matched to any gene.